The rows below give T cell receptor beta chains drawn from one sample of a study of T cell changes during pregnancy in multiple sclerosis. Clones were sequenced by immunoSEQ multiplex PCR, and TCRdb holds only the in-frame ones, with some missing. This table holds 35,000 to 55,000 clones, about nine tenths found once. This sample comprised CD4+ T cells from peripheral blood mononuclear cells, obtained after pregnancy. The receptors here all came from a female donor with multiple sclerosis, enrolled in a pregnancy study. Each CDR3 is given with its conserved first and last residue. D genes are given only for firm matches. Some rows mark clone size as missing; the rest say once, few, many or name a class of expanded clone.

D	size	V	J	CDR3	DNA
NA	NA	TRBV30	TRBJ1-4	CAWSVPGGRDEKLFF	TGTGCCTGGAGTGTACCGGGGGGGCGGGATGAAAAACTGTTTTTT
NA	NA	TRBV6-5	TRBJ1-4	CASSYAGTNEKLFF	TGTGCCAGCAGTTACGCAGGGACTAATGAAAAACTGTTTTTT
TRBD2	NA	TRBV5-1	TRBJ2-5	CASSLGGRTEETQYF	TGCGCCAGCAGCTTAGGCGGGAGGACCGAAGAGACCCAGTACTTC
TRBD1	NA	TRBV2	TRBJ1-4	CASRDRGRMSEKLFF	TGTGCCAGCAGGGACAGGGGGCGGATGAGTGAAAAACTGTTTTTT
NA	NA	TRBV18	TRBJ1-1	CASSLGSGAFF	TGTGCCAGCTCACTTGGGAGTGGGGCTTTCTTT
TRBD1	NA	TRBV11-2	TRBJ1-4	CASSPTGGANEKLFF	TGTGCCAGCAGCCCGACAGGGGGTGCTAATGAAAAACTGTTTTTT
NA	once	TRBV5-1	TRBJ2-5	CASSLGQAEETQYF	TGCGCCAGCAGCTTGGGACAGGCCGAAGAGACCCAGTACTTC
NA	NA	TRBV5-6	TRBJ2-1	CASSWRQSLYNEQFF	TGTGCCAGCAGCTGGAGACAGTCCCTCTACAATGAGCAGTTCTTC
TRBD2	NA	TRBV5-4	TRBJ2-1	CASSFGGGSYNEQFF	TGTGCCAGCAGCTTTGGCGGGGGTTCCTACAATGAGCAGTTCTTC
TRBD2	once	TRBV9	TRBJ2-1	CASSVKVAGVNEQFF	TGTGCCAGCAGCGTGAAGGTAGCGGGAGTCAATGAGCAGTTCTTC
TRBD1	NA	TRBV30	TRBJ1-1	CAWSVTGGTEAFF	TGTGCCTGGAGTGTTACAGGGGGCACTGAAGCTTTCTTT
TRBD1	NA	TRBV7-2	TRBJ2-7	CASSLQGQGFAMYEQYF	TGTGCCAGCAGCTTACAGGGACAGGGGTTCGCGATGTACGAGCAGTACTTC
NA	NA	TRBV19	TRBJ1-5	CASSIAENQPQHF	TGTGCCAGTAGTATAGCGGAGAATCAGCCCCAGCATTTT
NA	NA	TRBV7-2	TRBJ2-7	CASSSEGGRAYEQYF	TGTGCCAGCAGCTCCGAGGGGGGGCGCGCCTACGAGCAGTACTTC
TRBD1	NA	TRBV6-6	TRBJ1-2	CASSTLTGVDYGYTF	TGTGCCAGCAGCACTTTGACAGGGGTCGACTATGGCTACACCTTC
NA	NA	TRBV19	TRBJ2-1	CASHSRWGVNEQFF	TGTGCCAGCCACTCCCGGTGGGGGGTCAATGAGCAGTTCTTC
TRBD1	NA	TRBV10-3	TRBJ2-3	CAIGDRASTDTQYF	TGTGCCATCGGGGACAGGGCCAGCACAGATACGCAGTATTTT
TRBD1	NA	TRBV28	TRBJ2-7	CASSSPGTGGYEQYF	TGTGCCAGCAGTTCCCCCGGGACAGGGGGTTACGAGCAGTACTTC
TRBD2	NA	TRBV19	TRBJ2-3	CASSIGSGGPDTQYF	TGTGCCAGTAGTATCGGCAGCGGGGGGCCAGATACGCAGTATTTT
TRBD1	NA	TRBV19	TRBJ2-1	CASTYLDRGGEQFF	TGTGCCAGTACCTACCTGGACAGGGGAGGTGAGCAGTTCTTC
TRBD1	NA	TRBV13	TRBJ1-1	CASSSTLRDRSEEMNTEAFF	TGTGCCAGCAGCTCAACTCTCCGGGACAGGTCCGAGGAGATGAACACTGAAGCTTTCTTT
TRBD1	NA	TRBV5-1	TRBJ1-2	CASSSDRGEHGYTF	TGCGCCAGCAGCTCGGACAGGGGTGAACATGGCTACACCTTC
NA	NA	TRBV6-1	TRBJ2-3	CASSGGDSTDTQYF	TGTGCCAGCAGTGGGGGGGACAGCACAGATACGCAGTATTTT
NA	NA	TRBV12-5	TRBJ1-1	CASGLVLGQQNTEAFF	TGTGCTAGTGGTTTGGTACTCGGACAGCAGAACACTGAAGCTTTCTTT
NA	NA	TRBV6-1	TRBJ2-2	CASSLSTTGELFF	TGTGCCAGCAGTCTCTCTACCACCGGGGAGCTGTTTTTT
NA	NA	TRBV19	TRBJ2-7	CASSHRLVAWSNEQYF	TGTGCCAGTAGTCACCGTTTGGTAGCGTGGTCCAACGAGCAGTACTTC
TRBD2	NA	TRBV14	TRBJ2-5	CASSHLLGLAGSEETQYF	TGTGCCAGCAGCCATCTACTTGGACTAGCGGGATCGGAAGAGACCCAGTACTTC
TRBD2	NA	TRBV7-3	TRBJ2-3	CASSFGLAGGTDTQYF	TGTGCCAGCAGCTTCGGACTAGCGGGCGGCACAGATACGCAGTATTTT
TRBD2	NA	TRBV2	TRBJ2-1	CASSEWLAGGYNEQFF	TGTGCCAGCAGTGAGTGGCTAGCGGGAGGGTACAATGAGCAGTTCTTC
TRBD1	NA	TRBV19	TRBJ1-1	CASSLRGTGVTEAFF	TGTGCCAGTAGTCTAAGGGGGACAGGGGTCACTGAAGCTTTCTTT
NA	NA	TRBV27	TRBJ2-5	CASNNWGRGETQYF	TGTGCCAGCAATAACTGGGGGCGCGGAGAGACCCAGTACTTC
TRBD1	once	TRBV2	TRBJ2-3	CASRDGLQGPYTDTQYF	TGTGCCAGCAGGGATGGATTACAGGGGCCCTACACAGATACGCAGTATTTT
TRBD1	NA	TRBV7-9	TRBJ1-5	CASSRDRERPQHF	TGTGCCAGCAGCCGGGACAGGGAGAGGCCCCAGCATTTT
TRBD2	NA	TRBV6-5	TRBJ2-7	CASSSGLAVKQYF	TGTGCCAGCAGTTCAGGACTAGCGGTAAAGCAGTACTTC
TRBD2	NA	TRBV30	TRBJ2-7	CAWAPGLAGGGGEQYF	TGTGCCTGGGCTCCGGGACTAGCGGGCGGAGGTGGGGAGCAGTACTTC
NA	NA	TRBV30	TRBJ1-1	CAWSREGGTEAFF	TGTGCCTGGAGCCGGGAGGGGGGCACTGAAGCTTTCTTT
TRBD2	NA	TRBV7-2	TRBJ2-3	CASSFTGLATDTQYF	TGTGCCAGCAGCTTTACGGGACTAGCTACAGATACGCAGTATTTT
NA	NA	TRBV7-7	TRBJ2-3	CASSHGARADTQYF	TGTGCTAGCAGCCACGGCGCCAGGGCGGATACGCAGTATTTT
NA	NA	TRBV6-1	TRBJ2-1	CASRPGLNYNEQFF	TGTGCCAGCAGACCGGGACTCAATTACAATGAGCAGTTCTTC
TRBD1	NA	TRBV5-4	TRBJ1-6	CASSFGGTAHNSPLHF	TGTGCCAGCAGCTTTGGCGGGACAGCTCATAATTCACCCCTCCACTTT